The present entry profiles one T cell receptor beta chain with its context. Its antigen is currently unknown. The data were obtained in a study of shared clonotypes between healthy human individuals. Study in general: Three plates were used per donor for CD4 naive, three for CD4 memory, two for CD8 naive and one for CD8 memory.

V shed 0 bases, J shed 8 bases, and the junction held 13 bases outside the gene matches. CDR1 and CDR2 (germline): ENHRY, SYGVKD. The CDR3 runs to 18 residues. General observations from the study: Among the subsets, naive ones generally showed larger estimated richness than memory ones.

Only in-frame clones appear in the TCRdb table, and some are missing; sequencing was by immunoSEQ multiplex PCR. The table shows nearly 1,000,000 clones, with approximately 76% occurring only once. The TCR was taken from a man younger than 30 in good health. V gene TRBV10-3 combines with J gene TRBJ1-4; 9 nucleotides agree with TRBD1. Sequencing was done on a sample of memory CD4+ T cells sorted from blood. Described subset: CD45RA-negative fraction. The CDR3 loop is CAISESRPRTGASEKLFF. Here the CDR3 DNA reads TGTGCCATCAGTGAGTCGAGGCCCCGGACAGGGGCAAGCGAAAAACTGTTTTTT.